What follows are 20 T cell receptor beta chains derived from one specimen sequenced in a study of T cell responses to AZD1222 COVID-19 vaccine (TCRdb year 2021). Library generation was performed with the immunoSEQ multiplex PCR assay. The source is immuneACCESS, and TCRdb retained only in-frame sequences with V and J called. Part of the clones is not carried over; for the studies checked, unresolved V genes explain less than half of this, and the remainder is unexplained. The sample yields 100,000 to 150,000 clones; roughly 90% were counted once. The leading ten clones occupy over 2.5% of the sample. The label giving this sample's time point can be read as: baseline before first vaccination. Sequenced here: peripheral blood, sampled on day 0 of AZD1222 vaccination. All receptors derive from an adult in good health.

J is TRBJ2-7 and V is TRBV12-5; D perhaps matches TRBD2 (5 bases). The CDR3 is 17 residues long. Trimming took off 4 bases at V and 2 bases at J, with 21 bases between the two ends. Germline-derived CDR1 and CDR2 are LGHNT and FRNRAP. CDR3 sequence (DNA): TGTGCTAGTGGTTCCCTGGGCTCCAGGAGACTAACCTACGAGCAGTACTTC. This encodes CASGSLGSRRLTYEQYF.

V gene TRBV27 combines with J gene TRBJ1-5; D gene unclear. Germline V lookup: CDR1 MNHEY, CDR2 SMNVEV (reference sequence). This CDR3 is 13 amino acids long. Trimming left V 3 bases short and J 4 bases short, with 7 bases between. CDR3 nucleotide sequence: TGTGCCAGCAGTTTTGCCCGGAATCAGCCCCAGCATTTT. Residues: CASSFARNQPQHF.

V gene TRBV20-1 combines with J gene TRBJ2-3; weak D call: TRBD1 (6 bases). The V gene lost 3 bases and the J gene lost 6 bases, with 28 bases spanning the gap. The CDR3 spans 18 residues. Germline V gene sequence: CDR1 DFQATT, CDR2 SNEGSKA (reference sequence). The CDR3 reads CSASWVTPHREPLDTQYF. DNA of the CDR3: TGCAGTGCTAGTTGGGTCACTCCCCACAGGGAGCCCTTGGATACGCAGTATTTT.

The V and J genes are TRBV5-4 and TRBJ2-1, with 14 bases that match TRBD2. The CDR3 totals 15 residues. The ends lost 4 bases at V and 8 bases at J; junction bases unmatched: 5. Looked up from germline, CDR1 is SGHNT and CDR2 is YYREEE (reference sequence). The CDR3: CASSRPGLAGDEQFF. CDR3 in DNA: TGTGCCAGCAGCCGACCGGGACTAGCGGGAGATGAGCAGTTCTTC.

The chain carries TRBV10-2 and TRBJ2-7, with no clear D. The CDR3 length is 13 residues. The V end lost 8 bases, the J end lost 0 bases, and 11 bases lay between the germline ends. Germline V CDR1 and CDR2: WSHSY, SAAADI. The CDR3 protein is CASLWTDSYEQYF. In nucleotides, the CDR3 is TGCGCCAGCTTATGGACGGACTCCTACGAGCAGTACTTC.

This chain links TRBV25-1 with TRBJ2-1; no clear D gene. This CDR3 is built from 13 residues. Trimming took 6 bases from V and 5 from J, leaving 11 bases between them. Per the germline V gene, CDR1 is MGHDK and CDR2 is SYGVNS. CDR3 bases: TGTGCCAGCAGGGCCCTCGAGCACAATGAGCAGTTCTTC. Translation gives CASRALEHNEQFF.

The chain recombines TRBV18 with TRBJ1-4, with 7 bases fitting TRBD1. CDR3 length equals 14 residues. V lost 6 bases and J lost 3; bases outside the gene matches: 4. Germline V gene sequence: CDR1 KGHSH, CDR2 LQKENI. CDR3 coding DNA: TGTGCCAGCTCCTACAGGGGCCCTAATGAAAAACTGTTTTTT. The encoded protein is CASSYRGPNEKLFF.

The rearrangement joins TRBV4-2 to TRBJ2-5; TRBD1 aligns across 7 bases. With 8 bases clipped from V and 4 bases from J, the junction kept 13 bases outside the gene matches. The germline V gene encodes CDR1 LGHNA and CDR2 YNFKEQ. This CDR3 contains 15 residues. CDR3 loop: CASQGVAFQGETQYF. Written as DNA, the CDR3 is TGTGCCAGCCAGGGGGTAGCCTTCCAGGGAGAGACCCAGTACTTC.

The chain links TRBV5-4 to TRBJ2-5; D is perhaps TRBD2 (6 bases). This CDR3 has 16 residues. Trimming removed 3 bases from V and 3 bases from J, with 18 bases in between. The V gene's germline CDR1 is SGHNT and CDR2 YYREEE (reference sequence). This CDR3 reads CASSYEPTAGKETQYF. CDR3 DNA: TGTGCCAGCAGCTATGAACCCACCGCGGGGAAAGAGACCCAGTACTTC.

The rearrangement joins TRBV2 to TRBJ2-5; 16 bases are shared with TRBD2. J lost 9 bases, V lost 1 base, and 2 bases had no gene match. The CDR3 contains 15 residues. Germline values: CDR1 SNHLY, CDR2 FYNNEI. The CDR3 spells CASSEEGLAGGPQYF. CDR3 DNA sequence: TGTGCCAGCAGTGAAGAGGGACTAGCGGGAGGGCCCCAGTACTTC.

V and J are TRBV29-1 and TRBJ2-3; the D gene is possibly TRBD1 (5 bases). The CDR3 has 13 residues. Germline V lookup: CDR1 SQVTM, CDR2 ANQGSEA. V lost 7 bases, J lost 0 bases, and 11 bases lay in between. Here the CDR3 DNA reads TGCAGCGCATTGGGGCAGAGCACAGATACGCAGTATTTT. Protein: CSALGQSTDTQYF.

This clone turned up a few times. The chain recombines TRBV19 with TRBJ2-2; a weak D match, TRBD2 (6 bases). The V gene's germline CDR1 is LNHDA and CDR2 SQIVND (reference sequence). The CDR3 length is 12 residues. The CDR3, as DNA: TGTGCGTTAGCGGACCACACCGGGGAGCTGTTTTTT. This gives the protein CALADHTGELFF. Using reference TRBV19 and TRBJ2-2 for the parts outside the CDR3, the full variable domain is DGGITQSPKYLFRKEGQNVTLSCEQNLNHDAMYWYRQDPGQGLRLIYYSQIVNDFQKGDIAEGYSVSREKKESFPLTVTSAQKNPTAFYLCALADHTGELFFGEGSRLTVL.

The chain joins TRBV7-9 to TRBJ1-6; 7 positions match TRBD1. V gave up 6 bases and J gave up 8 bases; unmatched junction bases: 7. The CDR3 is 14 residues long. CDR1 is SEHNR and CDR2 is FQNEAQ in the germline V gene (reference sequence). The CDR3 DNA sequence: TGTGCCAGCAGGCAGTACAGGGGTGATTCACCCCTCCACTTT. This encodes CASRQYRGDSPLHF. Looking up the rest from reference TRBV7-9 and TRBJ1-6 gives the full variable domain: DTGVSQNPRHKITKRGQNVTFRCDPISEHNRLYWYRQTLGQGPEFLTYFQNEAQLEKSRLLSDRFSAERPKGSFSTLEIQRTEQGDSAMYLCASRQYRGDSPLHFGNGTRLTVT.

CDR3 nucleotides: TGTGCCAGCAGTAGTCGGGGCTATGGCTACACCTTC. Translated: CASSSRGYGYTF. V gene TRBV12-3 or TRBV12-4 combines with J gene TRBJ1-2; D gene unclear. Trimming took 5 bases from V and 4 from J, leaving 8 bases between them. The CDR3 runs 12 residues.

The rearrangement joins TRBV12-3 or TRBV12-4 to TRBJ1-2, with a tentative D call TRBD1 (5 bases). The CDR3 sequence is 13 residues long. The V and J ends lost 6 bases and 5 bases respectively, with 13 bases between them. The CDR3 spells CASSGTRGYGYTF. As DNA, the CDR3 is TGTGCCAGCAGCGGGACCCGGGGGTATGGCTACACCTTC.

The V call is TRBV7-9, the J call TRBJ2-7; weak D call: TRBD1 (5 bases). CDR3 length: 12 residues. Per germline, CDR1 SEHNR and CDR2 FQNEAQ (reference sequence). V lost 5 bases, J lost 6 bases, and 11 bases lay in between. The CDR3 nucleotides read TGTGCCAGCAGCCTTACAGGTGGCGAGCAGTACTTC. It is translated as CASSLTGGEQYF.

The genes are TRBV12-5 and TRBJ2-5; D unclear. The CDR3 is made up of 15 amino acids. Between the trimmed V and J ends, which lost 2 bases and 3 bases, there was a span of 13 bases. Germline lookup yields CDR1 LGHNT and CDR2 FRNRAP. For the CDR3, the DNA is TGTGCTAGTGGTTTGTATCCAGGAATTAAAGAGACCCAGTACTTC. This codes for CASGLYPGIKETQYF.

This rearrangement joins TRBV5-8 to TRBJ1-5; TRBD1 might be the D (5 bases). Trimming removed 2 bases from V and 9 bases from J, with 9 bases in between. Germline CDR1 reads SGHTS; CDR2 reads YDEGEE. CDR3 length: 12 amino acids. The CDR3 reads CASSFRESPQHF. As DNA, the CDR3 is TGTGCCAGCAGCTTCAGGGAGTCGCCCCAGCATTTT. Filled out from reference TRBV5-8 and TRBJ1-5, the complete variable domain reads EAGVTQSPTHLIKTRGQQATLRCSPISGHTSVYWYQQALGLGLQFLLWYDEGEERNRGNFPPRFSGRQFPNYSSELNVNALELEDSALYLCASSFRESPQHFGDGTRLSIL.

The CDR3 protein is CASSESPRQGAVSDTQYF. As DNA, the CDR3 is TGTGCCAGCAGTGAATCCCCCCGGCAGGGGGCTGTTTCAGATACGCAGTATTTT. The genes are TRBV25-1 and TRBJ2-3; 8 bases are shared with TRBD1. The CDR3 contains 18 residues. The ends lost 1 base at V and 4 bases at J; junction bases unmatched: 13. Germline CDR1 reads MGHDK; CDR2 reads SYGVNS.

This clone is a singleton in its sample. The gene calls are TRBV27 and TRBJ1-5, with 8 bases fitting TRBD1. The length of the CDR3 is 16 residues. Unmatched junction bases numbered 12, after V lost 4 bases and J lost 7 bases. CDR1 and CDR2 from the germline V gene are MNHEY and SMNVEV (reference sequence). CDR3 amino acids: CASSSTSRQGRQPQHF. Written as DNA, the CDR3 is TGTGCCAGCAGTTCAACCTCAAGACAGGGGAGGCAGCCCCAGCATTTT.